Below, one T cell receptor beta chain is given with its context. This entry belongs to a study of blood T cell repertoires in COVID-19. Background on the study: Specimens from acute and convalescent COVID-19 originated in the United States, Italy and Spain.

In the authors' workflow: Reference gene primer amplification in the assay estimated nucleated cell counts. TCRdb's copy holds only in-frame clones and misses some; the assay was immunoSEQ multiplex PCR. V and J calls and clone size are given by that table; D and trimming were obtained from the DNA. This sample has about 120,000 clones; around 86% occur once, and the top ten carry around 4.7%. Germline CDR1 is SQVTM and CDR2 is ANQGSEA. This CDR3 has 11 residues. V lost 8 bases to trimming and J lost 1 base, with 8 bases between them. This receptor was identified in a man aged 35 to 55 with acute or convalescent COVID-19. The chain links TRBV29-1 to TRBJ1-1; tentative D call: TRBD1 (5 bases). Material for sequencing was peripheral blood. CDR3 DNA sequence: TGCAGCTTCACAGGGAACACTGAAGCTTTCTTT. Translating it yields CSFTGNTEAFF.